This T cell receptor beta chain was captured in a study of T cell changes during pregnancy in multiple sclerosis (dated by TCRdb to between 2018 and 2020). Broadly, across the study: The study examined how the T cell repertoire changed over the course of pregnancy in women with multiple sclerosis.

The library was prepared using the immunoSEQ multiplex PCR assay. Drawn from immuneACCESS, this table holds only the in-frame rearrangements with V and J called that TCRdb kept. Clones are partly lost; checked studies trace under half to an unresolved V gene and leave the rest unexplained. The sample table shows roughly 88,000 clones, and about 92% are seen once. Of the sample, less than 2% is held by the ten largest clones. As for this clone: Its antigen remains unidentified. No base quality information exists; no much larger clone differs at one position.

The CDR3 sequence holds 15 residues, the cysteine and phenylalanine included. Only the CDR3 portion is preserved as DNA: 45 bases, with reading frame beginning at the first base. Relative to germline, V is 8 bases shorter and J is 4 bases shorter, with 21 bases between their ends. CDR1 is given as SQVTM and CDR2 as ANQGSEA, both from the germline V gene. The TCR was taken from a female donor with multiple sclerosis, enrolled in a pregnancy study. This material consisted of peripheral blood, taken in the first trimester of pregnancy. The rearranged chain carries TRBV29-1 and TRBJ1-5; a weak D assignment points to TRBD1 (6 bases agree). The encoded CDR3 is CSTFPPGHPNQPQHF. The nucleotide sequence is TGCAGCACATTCCCCCCGGGACACCCAAATCAGCCCCAGCATTTT.